The next 19 T cell receptor beta chains were all read from a single sample in a study of T-cell memory formation after mild COVID-19 (dated by TCRdb to about 2021). Library generation was performed with 5' RACE. The run used an Illumina NovaSeq 6000. TCRdb reanalyzed the raw reads on its own, using fastp at Q25 for trimming and MiXCR for clone calling, and kept in-frame beta chains. One record per CDR3 amino acid sequence lists the most common genes and DNA. In all, the sample holds about 340,000 distinct CDR3 sequences, and more than 15% of those were seen once. Around 22% of the sample lies in the top ten. Sequencing input: PBMCs or a T cell subset sorted from them (not recorded which). These receptors came from a man younger than 35 who had mild COVID-19 (a few samples of this study predate the infection). The sample titles of this study are shuffled in the database, so cell type and time point are left out; the donor was told from shared clones.

This clonotype has just a few counts. The chain joins TRBV7-9 to TRBJ2-1; 8 bases fit TRBD2. The trim removed 4 bases at V and 7 bases at J, leaving 9 bases unmatched. The CDR3 extends over 15 amino acids. The germline V gene has CDR1 SEHNR and CDR2 FQNEAQ (reference sequence). Here the CDR3 reads CASSSERGLMNEQFF. In nucleotides, the CDR3 is TGTGCCAGCAGCTCCGAGCGGGGGCTTATGAATGAGCAGTTCTTC. The whole variable domain, filled in from reference TRBV7-9 and TRBJ2-1, reads DTGVSQNPRHKITKRGQNVTFRCDPISEHNRLYWYRQTLGQGPEFLTYFQNEAQLEKSRLLSDRFSAERPKGSFSTLEIQRTEQGDSAMYLCASSSERGLMNEQFFGPGTRLTVL.

This clonotype has more than one count but fewer than ten. The chain has TRBV15 and TRBJ2-3, with D hard to call. Germline CDR1 and CDR2: LNHNV and YYDKDF (reference sequence). V was cut by 0 bases and J by 0 bases, with 4 bases left in between. CDR3 size: 14 residues. CDR3 in amino acids: CATSRETSTDTQYF. DNA of the CDR3: TGTGCCACCAGCAGAGAAACTAGCACAGATACGCAGTATTTT.

The rearrangement links TRBV4-1 to TRBJ1-1; D is unresolved. Deletions cut 1 base from V and 4 bases from J, with 10 bases between. Germline V gene data show CDR1 as MGHRA and CDR2 as YSYEKL. This CDR3 is built from 14 residues. The CDR3 DNA reads TGCGCCAGCAGCCAAGGGGGTTGGGGCACTGAAGCTTTCTTT. It translates to CASSQGGWGTEAFF.

This clonotype was seen many times. The J gene is TRBJ2-7, the V gene TRBV2; 8 nucleotides align to TRBD1. The V segment lost 6 bases and the J segment 4 bases; nucleotides outside the gene matches: 2. The CDR3 is 12 residues long. Germline values: CDR1 SNHLY, CDR2 FYNNEI. The CDR3 protein is CASRQGAYEQYF. The CDR3 DNA reads as TGTGCCAGCAGGCAGGGGGCTTACGAGCAGTACTTC. The variable domain in full, with the rest retrieved from reference TRBV2 and TRBJ2-7, is EPEVTQTPSHQVTQMGQEVILRCVPISNHLYFYWYRQILGQKVEFLVSFYNNEISEKSEIFDDQFSVERPDGSNFTLKIRSTKLEDSAMYFCASRQGAYEQYFGPGTRLTVT.

J is TRBJ1-6 and V is TRBV20-1; 8 bases fit TRBD1. This CDR3 has 13 residues. The germline CDR1 and CDR2 sequences are DFQATT and SNEGSKA (reference sequence). With V trimmed by 4 bases and J by 8 bases, 4 bases remained unmatched. The CDR3 loop reads CSATGTGDSPLHF. The CDR3 DNA reads TGCAGTGCTACCGGGACAGGAGATTCACCCCTCCACTTT.

The chain is built from TRBV10-3 and TRBJ2-3; 7 bases align to TRBD2. Per the germline V gene, CDR1 is ENHRY and CDR2 is SYGVKD. The ends lost 4 bases at V and 5 bases at J; junction bases unmatched: 6. The CDR3 length is 14 residues. The CDR3 sequence: CAISAMAGVDTQYF. The CDR3 coding sequence is TGTGCCATCAGTGCCATGGCGGGGGTAGATACGCAGTATTTT.

This clonotype was counted a few times. The rearrangement uses TRBV5-1 and TRBJ1-6; weak D call: TRBD1 (5 bases). Trimming left V 4 bases short and J 8 bases short, with 19 bases between. The germline CDR1 and CDR2 sequences are SGHRS and YFSETQ. The CDR3 extends over 16 amino acids. This CDR3 is CASSRTGTPGDSPLHF. The CDR3 DNA sequence: TGCGCCAGCAGCCGAACCGGGACCCCGGGGGATTCACCCCTCCACTTT.

This clonotype was detected many times. The chain employs TRBV5-1 and TRBJ2-1; 10 bases match TRBD2. Germline V gene data show CDR1 as SGHRS and CDR2 as YFSETQ. Germline trimming cut 2 bases from V and 10 bases from J; bases unmatched to any gene: 6. The CDR3 has 14 amino acids. The DNA of the CDR3 is TGCGCCAGCAGCTTCCTAGCGGGAGATATAGAGCAGTTCTTC. Encoded protein: CASSFLAGDIEQFF. Full variable domain (remainder filled in from reference TRBV5-1 and TRBJ2-1): KAGVTQTPRYLIKTRGQQVTLSCSPISGHRSVSWYQQTPGQGLQFLFEYFSETQRNKGNFPGRFSGRQFSNSRSEMNVSTLELGDSALYLCASSFLAGDIEQFFGPGTRLTVL.

This chain links TRBV5-1 with TRBJ2-7, with 9 bases aligning to TRBD1. CDR3 length: 15 amino acids. V trimming: 3 bases; J trimming: 7 bases; junction bases outside the gene matches: 11. In germline, CDR1 is SGHRS, CDR2 YFSETQ. CDR3 sequence (DNA): TGCGCCAGCAGCTCCGGGACAGGGCCCCACGGGGAGCAGTACGTC. This codes for CASSSGTGPHGEQYV.

V is TRBV10-3 and J is TRBJ2-7, with 8 bases identical to TRBD1. The CDR3 covers 14 residues. With V trimmed by 3 bases and J by 3 bases, 4 bases remained unmatched. The germline gives CDR1 ENHRY, CDR2 SYGVKD. The CDR3 nucleotides read TGTGCCATCAGTGAATGGACAGGGAACTACGAGCAGTACTTC. Protein: CAISEWTGNYEQYF.

This clonotype occurred a few times. The rearrangement uses TRBV12-3 or TRBV12-4 and TRBJ2-3; weak D call: TRBD1 (6 bases). Trimming shortened V by 3 bases and J by 2 bases, and 18 bases separated the two germline ends. The CDR3 is made up of 17 amino acids. Here the CDR3 reads CASSLAGVTPSTDTQYF. The CDR3 DNA is TGTGCCAGCAGTTTGGCAGGGGTAACTCCCTCCACAGATACGCAGTATTTT.

The chain carries TRBV7-9 and TRBJ2-5, with TRBD1 identical over 11 bases. The junction had 6 bases not matched to a gene; V was cut back by 5 bases and J by 4 bases. This CDR3 comprises 15 residues. CDR1 SEHNR and CDR2 FQNEAQ come from the germline V gene (reference sequence). The CDR3 loop reads CASSPRTGGIETQYF. CDR3 coding DNA: TGTGCCAGCAGCCCCCGGACAGGGGGCATAGAGACCCAGTACTTC.

This clonotype came up a few times. The rearrangement joins TRBV4-1 to TRBJ2-7, with a possible D match to TRBD1 (6 bases). CDR3 size: 14 residues. CDR1 and CDR2 (germline): MGHRA, YSYEKL. Trimming took off 5 bases at V and 6 bases at J, with 17 bases between the two ends. Here the CDR3 DNA reads TGCGCCAGCAGCGGATCCCAACAGGGCCCCGAGCAGTACTTC. It translates to CASSGSQQGPEQYF.

This clonotype has more than one count but fewer than ten. The chain joins TRBV24-1 to TRBJ2-3; no firm D call. Trimming left V 7 bases short and J 5 bases short, with 6 bases between. CDR3 length: 11 residues. Germline CDR1 KGHDR, CDR2 SFDVKD. The CDR3 loop reads CATSLGDTQYF. CDR3 bases: TGTGCCACCAGCCTAGGAGATACGCAGTATTTT.

V is TRBV6-2 or TRBV6-3 and J is TRBJ2-7; D perhaps matches TRBD1 (6 bases). Germline V gives CDR1 MNHEY, CDR2 SVGEGT. This CDR3 comprises 15 residues. Trimming removed 6 bases at V and 0 bases at J, with 15 bases between. Here the CDR3 reads CASREQGGFSYEQYV. CDR3 nucleotide sequence: TGTGCCAGCAGAGAACAGGGTGGCTTCTCCTACGAGCAGTACGTC.

This clonotype has just a few counts. This rearrangement joins TRBV7-2 to TRBJ1-2; D might be TRBD1 (5 bases). Germline V gene lookup returns CDR1 SGHTA and CDR2 FQGNSA. The V end was cut by 0 bases, the J end by 6 bases, with 14 bases between. The CDR3 extends over 15 amino acids. CDR3: CASSLAWAGTNGYTF. The CDR3, as DNA: TGTGCCAGCAGCTTAGCGTGGGCAGGGACTAATGGCTACACCTTC.

The chain uses TRBV5-1 and TRBJ1-1; 8 bases are a match to TRBD1. The V and J ends lost 4 bases and 0 bases, in that order; junction bases with no gene match: 11. Germline V CDR1 and CDR2: SGHRS, YFSETQ. This CDR3 has 17 residues. CDR3 coding DNA: TGCGCCAGCAGCAGCAAACAGGGGGAGGTTGTGAACACTGAAGCTTTCTTT. This sequence encodes CASSSKQGEVVNTEAFF.

The table lists this clonotype with many counts. The chain carries TRBV4-3 and TRBJ2-7, with unresolved D. This CDR3 has 15 amino acids. Trimming left V 0 bases short and J 4 bases short, with 13 bases between. Per germline, CDR1 LGHNA and CDR2 YSLEER. The CDR3 loop is CASSQDQVANYEQYV. CDR3 nucleotides: TGCGCCAGCAGCCAAGACCAGGTGGCGAATTACGAGCAGTACGTC.

The chain carries TRBV6-4 and TRBJ2-5; D not resolved. The CDR3 length is 12 residues. Germline CDR1 MRHNA, CDR2 SNTAGT. V lost 1 base and J lost 4, with 4 bases in between. CDR3 in amino acids: CASSDLPETQYF. CDR3 DNA sequence: TGTGCCAGCAGTGACTTGCCAGAGACCCAGTACTTC.